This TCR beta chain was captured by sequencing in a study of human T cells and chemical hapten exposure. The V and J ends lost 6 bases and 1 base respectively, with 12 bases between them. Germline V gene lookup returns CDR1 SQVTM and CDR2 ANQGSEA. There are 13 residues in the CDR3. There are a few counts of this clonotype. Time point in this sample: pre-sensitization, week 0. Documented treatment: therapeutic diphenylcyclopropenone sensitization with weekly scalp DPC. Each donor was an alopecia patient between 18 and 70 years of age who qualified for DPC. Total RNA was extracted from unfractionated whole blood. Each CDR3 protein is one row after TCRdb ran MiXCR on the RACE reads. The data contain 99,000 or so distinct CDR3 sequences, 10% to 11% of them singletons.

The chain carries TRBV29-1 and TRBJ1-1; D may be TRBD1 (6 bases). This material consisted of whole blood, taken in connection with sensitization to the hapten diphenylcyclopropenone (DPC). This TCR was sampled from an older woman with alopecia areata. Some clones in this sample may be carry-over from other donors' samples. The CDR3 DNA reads TGCAGCGTGATCAGGGGAGAGAACACTGAAGCTTTCTTT. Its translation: CSVIRGENTEAFF.